Sequencing of this T cell receptor (beta chain) was carried out in a study of Ad26.COV2.S vaccination and SARS-CoV-2 variants. Findings of the study overall: For non-spike TCRs, breadth in vaccine recipients resembled that in placebo recipients. People given the vaccine had a wider spike-specific TCR breadth than placebo recipients did.

As regards this clone: Its specificity is unknown.

The protocol was immunoSEQ multiplex PCR, while the TCRdb copy is restricted to in-frame clones and leaves out a portion. The sample lists some 370,000 clones, approximately 83% occurring once. Treatment indicated: some 20 received Ad26.COV2.S at low or high dose, single or two shots; 5 received placebo; per-sample allocation not given. Samples analyzed were those drawn on day 63 after the first vaccine or placebo injection. The origin of this receptor is a person aged 18-60 years who received the Ad26.COV2.S COVID-19 vaccine or a placebo. This specimen consisted of peripheral blood, obtained in a trial of Ad26.COV2.S vaccine versus placebo.

CDR3 in DNA: TGTGCCAGCAGTTTATCGAGGGGCAACTGGGAAGCTTTCTTT. This translates into CASSLSRGNWEAFF. The chain has TRBV27 and TRBJ1-1; D possibly corresponds to TRBD1 (5 bases). The CDR3 extends over 14 amino acids. CDR1 is MNHEY and CDR2 is SMNVEV in the germline V gene (reference sequence). V gave up 0 bases and J gave up 8 bases, with 13 bases separating them.